These 19 T cell receptor beta chains were all obtained from the same sample, sequenced in a study of T cell repertoires in cytomegalovirus infection. Their antigen targets remain unknown. TCRdb re-called the reads with MiXCR, one entry per CDR3 protein. This table holds roughly 54,000 distinct CDR3 sequences, 25% to 40% found once. Sequencing was done on a sample of PBMCs, sequenced either directly or after in vitro stimulation (not recorded which). These receptors originate from a human donor in good health (CMV status not recorded). Some clones in this sample may be carry-over from other donors' samples.

The chain carries TRBV28 and TRBJ1-5; D is uncertain. Trimming pared 3 bases from V and 7 bases from J, leaving 10 bases between. The CDR3 is made up of 13 amino acids. CDR1 and CDR2 from the germline V gene are MDHEN and SYDVKM. For the CDR3, the DNA is TGTGCCAGCAGTTTTCCGGGGAACCAGCCCCAGCATTTT. This gives the protein CASSFPGNQPQHF. Looking up the rest from reference TRBV28 and TRBJ1-5 gives the full variable domain: DVKVTQSSRYLVKRTGEKVFLECVQDMDHENMFWYRQDPGLGLRLIYFSYDVKMKEKGDIPEGYSVSREKKERFSLILESASTNQTSMYLCASSFPGNQPQHFGDGTRLSIL.

This clonotype has only a few counts. The V and J genes are TRBV12-3 or TRBV12-4 and TRBJ1-3; D uncertain. The V end was cut by 6 bases, the J end by 0 bases, with 9 bases between. The CDR3 covers 14 residues. The CDR3 sequence is CASRLEDSGNTIYF. CDR3 bases: TGTGCCAGCAGACTCGAAGACTCTGGAAACACCATATATTTT.

This clonotype was counted a single time. The V gene is TRBV20-1, the J gene TRBJ2-3, with TRBD2 matching over 15 bases. The V and J ends lost 0 bases and 5 bases, in that order; junction bases with no gene match: 9. Germline assignment: CDR1 DFQATT and CDR2 SNEGSKA (reference sequence). This CDR3 is built from 18 residues. This CDR3 reads CSARDLGLAGGPIDTQYF. The DNA of the CDR3 is TGCAGTGCTAGAGATCTCGGACTAGCGGGGGGGCCGATAGATACGCAGTATTTT.

This rearrangement joins TRBV15 to TRBJ2-7, with D uncertain. Looked up from germline, CDR1 is LNHNV and CDR2 is YYDKDF (reference sequence). V was pared by 0 bases and J by 2 bases, with 8 bases between. The CDR3 totals 14 residues. The CDR3 sequence is CATSRDRGAYEQYF. The CDR3 nucleotides are TGTGCCACCAGCAGAGATCGAGGCGCCTACGAGCAGTACTTC. Full variable domain (outside the CDR3, taken from reference TRBV15 and TRBJ2-7): DAMVIQNPRYQVTQFGKPVTLSCSQTLNHNVMYWYQQKSSQAPKLLFHYYDKDFNNEADTPDNFQSRRPNTSFCFLDIRSPGLGDTAMYLCATSRDRGAYEQYFGPGTRLTVT.

This clonotype was seen a few times. The V call is TRBV4-1, the J call TRBJ2-7; TRBD1 aligns across 7 bases. V shed 3 bases, J shed 5 bases, and the junction held 16 bases outside the gene matches. Germline V gene sequence: CDR1 MGHRA, CDR2 YSYEKL. This CDR3 has 17 residues. CDR3 in amino acids: CASSHPLPPGQWDEQYF. CDR3 sequence (DNA): TGCGCCAGCAGCCACCCACTTCCTCCGGGACAGTGGGACGAGCAGTACTTC.

This clonotype occurred a few times. The rearrangement uses TRBV7-2 and TRBJ2-7; D is unresolved. Trimming removed 4 bases at V and 2 bases at J, with 6 bases between. The CDR3 has 12 residues. The germline V gene has CDR1 SGHTA and CDR2 FQGNSA. The CDR3 DNA reads as TGTGCCAGCAGCTCCTTAACCTACGAGCAGTACTTC. This gives the protein CASSSLTYEQYF.

This clonotype was seen more than once but under ten times. As DNA, the CDR3 is TGTGCCAGCAGCCAGGGGTTAGCTGAAGCTTTCTTT. Amino acid sequence: CASSQGLAEAFF. The chain joins TRBV7-9 to TRBJ1-1; a weak D match, TRBD1 (6 bases). The V end lost 5 bases, the J end lost 6 bases, and 10 bases lay between the germline ends. This CDR3 is built from 12 residues. Germline loops: CDR1 SEHNR, CDR2 FQNEAQ (reference sequence).

This clonotype has a count of ten or more. The chain is built from TRBV7-2 and TRBJ2-3; 16 nucleotides align to TRBD2. With 5 bases clipped from V and 5 bases from J, the junction kept 7 bases outside the gene matches. Germline loops: CDR1 SGHTA, CDR2 FQGNSA. The CDR3 has 17 amino acids. The CDR3 bases are TGTGCCAGCAGCCCTGGGACTAGCGGGGGGGCGGTAGATACGCAGTATTTT. Protein: CASSPGTSGGAVDTQYF.

This clonotype occurred many times. CDR3 sequence (DNA): TGTGCCAGCAGCCCAGGGGGGGATGAGACCCAGTACTTC. Amino acids: CASSPGGDETQYF. The V gene is TRBV12-3 or TRBV12-4, the J gene TRBJ2-5, with D tentatively TRBD1 or TRBD2 (7 bases each). Trimming removed 6 bases at V and 5 bases at J, with 13 bases between. The CDR3 consists of 13 residues.

The CDR3 coding sequence is TGTGCCAGCAGCGAGAGGGGTTCAAGCTCCTATAATTCACCCCTCCACTTT. It encodes CASSERGSSSYNSPLHF. The chain has TRBV9 and TRBJ1-6; tentatively, D is TRBD1 (5 bases). This CDR3 region has 17 residues. From germline, CDR1 is SGDLS and CDR2 YYNGEE. V gave up 3 bases and J gave up 0 bases, with 13 bases separating them.

This clonotype has more than one count but fewer than ten. J is TRBJ1-2 and V is TRBV4-1, with D possibly being TRBD1 (6 bases). CDR1 is MGHRA and CDR2 is YSYEKL in the germline V gene. Trimming removed 0 bases at V and 6 bases at J, with 11 bases between. The CDR3 has 14 residues. In DNA, the CDR3 is TGCGCCAGCAGCCAAGAAAGGGGGGCGGATGGCTACACCTTC. Residues: CASSQERGADGYTF.

This clonotype was recorded many times. The chain joins TRBV7-2 to TRBJ2-3, with 11 bases fitting TRBD2. V trimming: 1 base; J trimming: 4 bases; junction bases outside the gene matches: 4. The CDR3 spans 16 residues. The germline CDR1 and CDR2 sequences are SGHTA and FQGNSA. The CDR3 is CASSLDSGGASDTQYF. CDR3 sequence (DNA): TGTGCCAGCAGCTTAGATAGCGGGGGGGCCTCAGATACGCAGTATTTT.

This clonotype was observed a handful of times. This chain uses TRBV10-3 with TRBJ1-1; D not certain. V gave up 2 bases and J gave up 2 bases, with 6 bases separating them. The CDR3 length is 13 residues. Germline loops: CDR1 ENHRY, CDR2 SYGVKD. CDR3 DNA sequence: TGTGCCATCAGTGAGATAAGAAACACTGAAGCTTTCTTT. Encoded protein: CAISEIRNTEAFF.

This clonotype was seen a few times. The chain combines TRBV5-4 with TRBJ2-5, with 8 bases identical to TRBD2. Germline assignment: CDR1 SGHNT and CDR2 YYREEE (reference sequence). V lost 3 bases, J lost 5 bases, and 9 bases stayed unmatched. The CDR3 runs 15 residues. The CDR3 protein is CASSSPSGRGETQYF. The CDR3 DNA is TGTGCCAGCAGCTCACCAAGCGGGAGAGGCGAGACCCAGTACTTC.

This clonotype was found a few times. CDR3 sequence (DNA): TGTGCCAGCAGCATTAGCCGACAGGGATGGGATGAGCAGTTCTTC. The encoded protein is CASSISRQGWDEQFF. This rearrangement joins TRBV7-8 to TRBJ2-1, with 7 bases identical to TRBD1. Losses at the gene ends were 5 bases for V and 8 bases for J; bases not matched to a gene: 12. Germline V gene sequence: CDR1 SGHVS, CDR2 FQNEAQ. The CDR3 sequence is 15 residues long.

The chain carries TRBV2 and TRBJ2-6; 8 nucleotides line up with TRBD1. The CDR3 totals 15 residues. Germline lookup yields CDR1 SNHLY and CDR2 FYNNEI. V shed 7 bases, J shed 2 bases, and the junction held 4 bases outside the gene matches. CDR3 amino acids: CASIRTGTGANVLTF. CDR3 nucleotides: TGTGCCAGCATCCGGACAGGGACTGGGGCCAACGTCCTGACTTTC.

There are a few counts of this clonotype. The gene calls are TRBV19 and TRBJ2-6, with 7 nucleotides matching TRBD1. The trim removed 3 bases at V and 2 bases at J, leaving 4 bases unmatched. Germline V gives CDR1 LNHDA, CDR2 SQIVND (reference sequence). The CDR3 totals 16 residues. CDR3 sequence reads: CASSIPQGAGANVLTF. Written as DNA, the CDR3 is TGTGCCAGTAGTATCCCCCAGGGGGCTGGGGCCAACGTCCTGACTTTC. The full variable domain, its missing parts supplied by reference TRBV19 and TRBJ2-6, is DGGITQSPKYLFRKEGQNVTLSCEQNLNHDAMYWYRQDPGQGLRLIYYSQIVNDFQKGDIAEGYSVSREKKESFPLTVTSAQKNPTAFYLCASSIPQGAGANVLTFGAGSRLTVL.

V usage is TRBV5-4 and J usage is TRBJ1-6; 8 bases map to TRBD1. The CDR3 length is 15 residues. Germline V gives CDR1 SGHNT, CDR2 YYREEE (reference sequence). Unmatched junction bases numbered 9, after V lost 3 bases and J lost 10 bases. CDR3 loop: CASSSDRESISPLHF. DNA for the CDR3: TGTGCCAGCAGCTCGGACAGGGAGAGTATCTCACCCCTCCACTTT.

V is TRBV20-1 and J is TRBJ1-6; tentative D call: TRBD1 (5 bases). The germline CDR1 and CDR2 sequences are DFQATT and SNEGSKA (reference sequence). Deletions cut 5 bases from V and 0 bases from J, with 11 bases between. CDR3 length equals 15 residues. CDR3 sequence: CSAERGSSYNSPLHF. The CDR3 DNA sequence: TGCAGTGCTGAACGGGGGAGCTCCTATAATTCACCCCTCCACTTT.